The entry below describes one TCR beta chain. Its matching antigen is unknown. Unmatched junction bases numbered 10, after V lost 0 bases and J lost 6 bases. The CDR3 totals 17 residues. The germline V gene has CDR1 SGHRS and CDR2 YFSETQ. This entry is derived from a study of blood T cells in healthy people across ages. Combining a sample-barcoded 5' primer with a J-beta primer mix, a second PCR ran for roughly 7 to 11 cycles. TCRdb reprocessed the 5' RACE reads with MiXCR, giving one entry per CDR3 protein. The sample yields 1.5 million to 2 million distinct CDR3 sequences, about two fifths seen once. Study-wide results and caveats: The long-lived group displayed more naive CD4+ cells, plus higher diversity, than the aged donors did. PBMCs left unsorted prevented a conclusive naive versus antigen-experienced comparison. CMV status of donors was unknown, possibly confounding expanded clonotype changes.

This receptor was taken from a human donor in good health. The V call is TRBV5-1, the J call TRBJ2-4; 9 bases match TRBD2. Sequencing was done on a sample of blood. Here the CDR3 reads CASSLGASGAYVNIQYF. CDR3 nucleotide sequence: TGCGCCAGCAGCTTGGGGGCTAGCGGGGCTTACGTAAACATTCAGTACTTC.